This T cell receptor beta chain originates from a study of Ad26.COV2.S vaccination and SARS-CoV-2 variants. Points from the study as a whole: Possibly, TCR breadth and depth analyses underestimated total T cell responses. Recipients given vaccine exceeded placebo recipients in spike-specific TCR breadth.

Trimming took off 5 bases at V and 3 bases at J, with 5 bases between the two ends. This CDR3 is built from 11 residues. Germline CDR1 is LNHDA and CDR2 is SQIVND (reference sequence). The treatment denotes: roughly 20 received Ad26.COV2.S at low or high dose, single or two shots; 5 received placebo; per-sample allocation not given. It was on day 63 after the first vaccine or placebo injection that samples were taken. In the vaccine, an Ad26 vector expressed the SARS-CoV-2 spike of the Wuhan strain. About this clone: Antigen specificity is unknown. Different DNA sequences within this sample yield the same CDR3.

Some clones are missing from TCRdb's copy, which holds only in-frame ones; the method was immunoSEQ multiplex PCR. The profile shows roughly 680,000 clones, around 92% of them singletons. The chain joins TRBV19 to TRBJ2-7; D gene uncertain. This receptor was identified in a person between 18 and 60 years old who received the Ad26.COV2.S COVID-19 vaccine or a placebo. The source material was peripheral blood, sampled in a trial of Ad26.COV2.S vaccine versus placebo. DNA of the CDR3: TGTGCCAGTAGTCCGGGCTACGAGCAGTACTTC. Translated: CASSPGYEQYF.